The 26 T cell receptor beta chains below were found in one sample sequenced in a study of blood T cell repertoires in COVID-19 (TCRdb year 2020). The method was the immunoSEQ multiplex PCR assay. In its TCRdb copy, this immuneACCESS table keeps in-frame sequences only and misses some clones. Where compared with another copy, unresolved V genes explain less than half of these, and the others have no known cause. The sample records about 81,000 clones, about 80% of which are singletons. Roughly 13% of the sample is in the top ten clones. The specimen was peripheral blood. Receptors were obtained from a human donor in a cohort sampled during active COVID-19.

The chain has TRBV11-2 and TRBJ2-1; TRBD2 matches 7 bases. V lost 5 bases to trimming and J lost 7 bases; unmatched junction nucleotides: 11. CDR1 is SGHAT and CDR2 is FQNNGV in the germline V gene. The CDR3 has 15 residues. The CDR3 DNA sequence: TGTGCCAGCAGCCCACGGGGGAGGGGAAAAAATGAGCAGTTCTTC. Encoded protein: CASSPRGRGKNEQFF.

The chain carries TRBV4-1 and TRBJ2-7, with D possibly matching TRBD1 (6 bases). CDR3 length equals 16 residues. CDR1 and CDR2 from the germline V gene are MGHRA and YSYEKL. V gave up 1 base and J gave up 3 bases, with 16 bases separating them. CDR3 residues: CASSQGQGQTIYEQYF. The CDR3 nucleotides are TGCGCCAGCAGCCAAGGTCAAGGACAGACGATCTACGAGCAGTACTTC.

V is TRBV5-1 and J is TRBJ1-1; 9 nucleotides agree with TRBD1. V trimming: 4 bases; J trimming: 6 bases; junction bases outside the gene matches: 13. The germline V gene encodes CDR1 SGHRS and CDR2 YFSETQ. The CDR3 covers 16 residues. CDR3 amino acids: CASSLQTDRGSAEAFF. In DNA form, the CDR3 reads TGCGCCAGCAGCCTTCAGACGGACAGGGGAAGTGCTGAAGCTTTCTTT. Looking up the rest from reference TRBV5-1 and TRBJ1-1 gives the full variable domain: KAGVTQTPRYLIKTRGQQVTLSCSPISGHRSVSWYQQTPGQGLQFLFEYFSETQRNKGNFPGRFSGRQFSNSRSEMNVSTLELGDSALYLCASSLQTDRGSAEAFFGQGTRLTVV.

This clone was seen just once. This rearrangement joins TRBV5-1 to TRBJ2-1; 9 positions match TRBD1. Germline loops: CDR1 SGHRS, CDR2 YFSETQ. There are 15 residues in the CDR3. After removal of 0 bases from V and 6 bases from J, the junction contained 4 bases not matched to a gene. CDR3 protein: CASSLAGQGTNEQFF. The CDR3 coding sequence is TGCGCCAGCAGCTTGGCTGGACAGGGGACCAATGAGCAGTTCTTC.

The chain recombines TRBV28 with TRBJ2-7, with TRBD1 matching over 10 bases. J lost 5 bases, V lost 6 bases, and 7 bases had no gene match. The germline gives CDR1 MDHEN, CDR2 SYDVKM. CDR3 length: 14 amino acids. The CDR3 spells CASRGGQGIHEQYF. The CDR3 DNA reads as TGTGCCAGCAGGGGGGGACAGGGGATCCACGAGCAGTACTTC.

This chain connects TRBV6-1 to TRBJ1-5; 7 bases match TRBD1. Germline V gene sequence: CDR1 MNHNS, CDR2 SASEGT. There are 18 residues in the CDR3. Trimming removed 3 bases from V and 0 bases from J; junction bases left unmatched: 11. CDR3 bases: TGTGCCAGCAGTGATAGCCGACAGGGTAGGCATAGCAATCAGCCCCAGCATTTT. Encoded protein: CASSDSRQGRHSNQPQHF.

This rearrangement joins TRBV25-1 to TRBJ1-5; D gene unclear. CDR1 MGHDK and CDR2 SYGVNS come from the germline V gene. CDR3 length: 15 residues. The V gene lost 3 bases and the J gene lost 2 bases, with 11 bases spanning the gap. The DNA for the CDR3 is TGTGCCAGCAGTGAGGCGGCAGTCGGCAATCAGCCCCAGCATTTT. Protein product: CASSEAAVGNQPQHF.

The chain uses TRBV29-1 and TRBJ1-1; no clear D. This CDR3 is built from 13 residues. Germline V gene lookup returns CDR1 SQVTM and CDR2 ANQGSEA. Trimming pared 4 bases from V and 1 base from J, leaving 10 bases between. CDR3 region: CSVVGRGNTEAFF. The CDR3 DNA reads as TGCAGCGTTGTGGGGAGAGGGAACACTGAAGCTTTCTTT.

The rearrangement links TRBV19 to TRBJ1-1; TRBD1 is a possible D gene (6 bases). V lost 10 bases and J 8 bases, leaving 20 bases between the germline ends. CDR1 LNHDA and CDR2 SQIVND come from the germline V gene (reference sequence). This CDR3 contains 13 residues. The CDR3 nucleotides are TGTGCCACCATTAGGTGGGGGCGGTCCGAAGCTTTCTTT. It yields the protein CATIRWGRSEAFF.

The rearrangement links TRBV1 to TRBJ2-3; the table's D call, TRBD2, has no DNA check behind it. TRBV1 is a pseudogene. The CDR3 is made up of 17 amino acids. CDR3 amino acids: CTSSQPLAGGPPDTQYF. The CDR3, as DNA: TGCACCAGCAGCCAGCCCCTAGCGGGGGGCCCGCCCGATACGCAGTATTTT.

The rearrangement links TRBV2 to TRBJ2-7; 7 bases map to TRBD1. The V gene's germline CDR1 is SNHLY and CDR2 FYNNEI. Trimming took 5 bases from V and 4 from J; bases not matched to a gene: 8. The CDR3 loop spans 14 amino acids. The CDR3, as DNA: TGTGCCAGCAGTAGGGACAGAAGTTTGTACGAGCAGTACTTC. This codes for CASSRDRSLYEQYF.

This clone is a singleton in its sample. V is TRBV30 and J is TRBJ2-1; D might be TRBD2 (6 bases). The CDR3 runs to 13 residues. V shed 0 bases and J shed 8 bases, with 11 bases lying between them. Germline V CDR1 and CDR2: GTSNPN, SVGIG (reference sequence). CDR3 sequence reads: CAWSVGRGDEQFF. The CDR3 DNA reads TGTGCCTGGAGTGTTGGGCGGGGCGATGAGCAGTTCTTC.

V usage is TRBV2 and J usage is TRBJ2-2; 7 bases fit TRBD2. V dropped 7 bases and J dropped 1; count of bases not matched to a gene: 9. This CDR3 comprises 16 residues. The germline gives CDR1 SNHLY, CDR2 FYNNEI. CDR3 protein: CASMGGVSVNTGELFF. Here the CDR3 DNA reads TGTGCCAGCATGGGAGGGGTCAGCGTGAACACCGGGGAGCTGTTTTTT.

The rearrangement joins TRBV5-8 to TRBJ1-5; no clear D. The CDR3 has 13 residues. V lost 3 bases, J lost 6 bases, and 10 bases lay in between. Per the germline V gene, CDR1 is SGHTS and CDR2 is YDEGEE. CDR3 DNA: TGTGCCAGCAGCTCAGCTGCAGGTCAGCCCCAGCATTTT. Translation gives CASSSAAGQPQHF. Looking up the rest from reference TRBV5-8 and TRBJ1-5 gives the full variable domain: EAGVTQSPTHLIKTRGQQATLRCSPISGHTSVYWYQQALGLGLQFLLWYDEGEERNRGNFPPRFSGRQFPNYSSELNVNALELEDSALYLCASSSAAGQPQHFGDGTRLSIL.

This chain uses TRBV2 with TRBJ2-1, with a tentative D call TRBD2 (5 bases). Germline V gene sequence: CDR1 SNHLY, CDR2 FYNNEI. V lost 4 bases to trimming and J lost 7 bases, with 14 bases between them. There are 14 residues in the CDR3. The CDR3 reads CASSVSEHENEQFF. The CDR3 nucleotides read TGTGCCAGCAGTGTTAGCGAGCACGAAAATGAGCAGTTCTTC.

V gene TRBV18 combines with J gene TRBJ2-3; 10 nucleotides match TRBD2. V trimming: 4 bases; J trimming: 5 bases; junction bases outside the gene matches: 3. This CDR3 contains 14 residues. Per the germline V gene, CDR1 is KGHSH and CDR2 is LQKENI. The CDR3 reads CASSLTSGEDTQYF. The CDR3, as DNA: TGTGCCAGCTCACTAACTAGCGGGGAAGATACGCAGTATTTT.

The rearrangement links TRBV6-4 to TRBJ2-1; TRBD2 might be the D (6 bases). Trimming left V 3 bases short and J 12 bases short, with 18 bases between. Germline V gene sequence: CDR1 MRHNA, CDR2 SNTAGT. This CDR3 spans 14 amino acids. The CDR3 here is CASSERGPGVAQFF. Written as DNA, the CDR3 is TGTGCCAGCAGTGAACGGGGCCCGGGGGTGGCGCAGTTCTTC.

This clone appeared once. J is TRBJ2-2 and V is TRBV5-1; TRBD1 is a possible D gene (5 bases). Deletions cut 4 bases from V and 4 bases from J, with 11 bases between. From germline, CDR1 is SGHRS and CDR2 YFSETQ. The CDR3 is made up of 14 amino acids. Here the CDR3 DNA reads TGCGCCAGCAGCCCCGCAGGGCGCACCGGGGAGCTGTTTTTT. Translation: CASSPAGRTGELFF.

The rearrangement uses TRBV9 and TRBJ2-1, with TRBD2 matching over 8 bases. Germline CDR1 and CDR2: SGDLS and YYNGEE. The CDR3 has 16 residues. Trimming cost V 0 bases and J 4 bases; bases outside gene matches: 6. The CDR3, as DNA: TGTGCCAGCAGCGTAGGAGCGGGGGTATATTACAATGAGCAGTTCTTC. It is translated as CASSVGAGVYYNEQFF.

V gene TRBV2 combines with J gene TRBJ1-1; D not certain. Germline V gene data show CDR1 as SNHLY and CDR2 as FYNNEI. The CDR3 covers 13 residues. Trimming took 3 bases from V and 5 from J, leaving 10 bases between them. CDR3 region: CASSESWRTEAFF. The DNA of the CDR3 is TGTGCCAGCAGTGAGAGCTGGAGAACTGAAGCTTTCTTT.

The rearrangement links TRBV15 to TRBJ2-5; 8 bases are a match to TRBD1. The length of the CDR3 is 14 residues. Germline assignment: CDR1 LNHNV and CDR2 YYDKDF (reference sequence). V lost 3 bases, J lost 5 bases, and 5 bases stayed unmatched. This chain's CDR3 is CATSRARGPETQYF. Written as DNA, the CDR3 is TGTGCCACCAGCAGGGCCAGGGGGCCTGAGACCCAGTACTTC.

The V and J genes are TRBV27 and TRBJ2-1; D is perhaps TRBD2 (5 bases). Germline CDR1 is MNHEY and CDR2 is SMNVEV (reference sequence). V dropped 3 bases and J dropped 7 bases, with 16 bases sitting between them. The CDR3 has 15 amino acids. The CDR3 DNA reads TGTGCCAGCAGTTTCGGTACTAGTCTGCGGAATGAGCAGTTCTTC. Amino acids: CASSFGTSLRNEQFF.

The chain combines TRBV19 with TRBJ2-1; TRBD2 aligns across 10 bases. Per the germline V gene, CDR1 is LNHDA and CDR2 is SQIVND (reference sequence). The CDR3 covers 16 residues. Germline trimming cut 6 bases from V and 4 bases from J; bases unmatched to any gene: 9. The CDR3 reads CASSYSTSGIYNEQFF. The CDR3, as DNA: TGTGCCAGTAGCTATTCTACTAGCGGGATATACAATGAGCAGTTCTTC.

This clone was observed once. The V call is TRBV5-1, the J call TRBJ2-2; D may be TRBD1 (5 bases). This CDR3 is built from 16 residues. Trimming shortened V by 1 base and J by 3 bases, and 13 bases separated the two germline ends. Germline V CDR1 and CDR2: SGHRS, YFSETQ. The CDR3 protein is CASSLLAGSDTGELFF. In DNA form, the CDR3 reads TGCGCCAGCAGCTTGTTGGCAGGGTCGGACACCGGGGAGCTGTTTTTT.

The rearrangement uses TRBV2 and TRBJ2-2; 9 bases are shared with TRBD1. From germline, CDR1 is SNHLY and CDR2 FYNNEI. The CDR3 is 15 amino acids. After removal of 6 bases from V and 0 bases from J, the junction contained 2 bases not matched to a gene. The CDR3 coding sequence is TGTGCCAGCAGGGGGACAGGGCCGAACACCGGGGAGCTGTTTTTT. Its translation is CASRGTGPNTGELFF.

The chain uses TRBV19 and TRBJ2-7; 7 positions agree with TRBD2. The V and J ends lost 7 bases and 0 bases, in that order; junction bases with no gene match: 12. There are 16 residues in the CDR3. Per germline, CDR1 LNHDA and CDR2 SQIVND (reference sequence). CDR3 sequence: CASIPGGAGVSYEQYF. The DNA of the CDR3 is TGTGCCAGTATTCCCGGAGGGGCGGGGGTCTCCTACGAGCAGTACTTC. Looking up the rest from reference TRBV19 and TRBJ2-7 gives the full variable domain: DGGITQSPKYLFRKEGQNVTLSCEQNLNHDAMYWYRQDPGQGLRLIYYSQIVNDFQKGDIAEGYSVSREKKESFPLTVTSAQKNPTAFYLCASIPGGAGVSYEQYFGPGTRLTVT.